These 23 T cell receptor beta chains were all obtained from the same sample, sequenced in a study of T cell responses to AZD1222 COVID-19 vaccine. The repertoire was sequenced with immunoSEQ multiplex PCR; TCRdb's copy has only in-frame clones and lacks some. Among about 150,000 clones, approximately 87% were seen once, and the ten largest hold 5.5%. This specimen consisted of peripheral blood, obtained on day 0 of MenACWY control vaccination. These receptors were collected from an adult in good health.

This sequence joins TRBV2 and TRBJ1-5; TRBD1 matches at 12 bases. CDR1 SNHLY and CDR2 FYNNEI come from the germline V gene. J lost 3 bases, V lost 1 base, and 7 bases had no gene match. CDR3 size: 18 residues. The CDR3 loop reads CASSEVGDRGPNNQPQHF. CDR3 bases: TGTGCCAGCAGTGAAGTCGGGGACAGGGGGCCAAACAATCAGCCCCAGCATTTT.

The chain has TRBV12-5 and TRBJ2-6; D is possibly TRBD2 (5 bases). This CDR3 comprises 13 residues. Germline CDR1 LGHNT, CDR2 FRNRAP. Trimming shortened V by 6 bases and J by 9 bases, and 12 bases separated the two germline ends. The CDR3 is CASGVVGVNVLTF. The CDR3 nucleotides read TGTGCTAGTGGGGTAGTGGGAGTCAACGTCCTGACTTTC.

The chain combines TRBV28 with TRBJ1-2, with D perhaps TRBD1 (6 bases). With 3 bases removed from V and 8 bases from J, the gap between germline ends came to 16 bases. Germline loops: CDR1 MDHEN, CDR2 SYDVKM. CDR3 size: 14 residues. Here the CDR3 reads CASSLGRGYRGYTF. The CDR3 coding sequence is TGTGCCAGCAGTTTGGGCAGGGGTTATCGGGGCTACACCTTC.

V is TRBV10-3 and J is TRBJ1-2; D not resolved. The CDR3 has 13 amino acids. The germline V gene encodes CDR1 ENHRY and CDR2 SYGVKD. Trimming took 0 bases from V and 7 from J, leaving 9 bases between them. DNA of the CDR3: TGTGCCATCAGTGAGTCGGCAATCGGTGGCTACACCTTC. Its protein product is CAISESAIGGYTF.

This clone appeared a few times. The chain recombines TRBV2 with TRBJ1-1; D is unclear. Trimming stripped 8 bases from V and 2 bases from J, with 12 bases between. The CDR3 spans 13 residues. Germline V CDR1 and CDR2: SNHLY, FYNNEI. The DNA for the CDR3 is TGTGCCAGCCTAGGCCTGAAAAACACTGAAGCTTTCTTT. Translating it yields CASLGLKNTEAFF.

The rearrangement links TRBV15 to TRBJ2-7; 7 bases map to TRBD2. V trimming: 0 bases; J trimming: 2 bases; junction bases outside the gene matches: 13. CDR1 LNHNV and CDR2 YYDKDF come from the germline V gene (reference sequence). The CDR3 loop spans 18 amino acids. The CDR3 loop reads CATSRDGAGLHMAYEQYF. DNA for the CDR3: TGTGCCACCAGCAGAGATGGAGCGGGACTCCATATGGCCTACGAGCAGTACTTC.

In this sample, this clone turned up once. CDR3 region: CASSLGQISGANVLTF. CDR3 nucleotide sequence: TGCGCCAGCAGCTTGGGACAGATCTCTGGGGCCAACGTCCTGACTTTC. The chain carries TRBV5-1 and TRBJ2-6; TRBD1 is a possible D gene (5 bases). V was shortened by 0 bases and J by 0 bases, with 7 bases between the two germline ends. This CDR3 is built from 16 residues. Germline CDR1 SGHRS, CDR2 YFSETQ.

The CDR3 is CASRVSGANVLTF. The CDR3 DNA reads as TGTGCCTCCAGGGTTTCTGGGGCCAACGTCCTGACTTTC. The chain couples TRBV2 to TRBJ2-6, with D perhaps matching TRBD1 (5 bases). From germline, CDR1 is SNHLY and CDR2 FYNNEI. Trimming stripped 11 bases from V and 1 base from J, with 9 bases between. This CDR3 is 13 amino acids long.

This clone was detected a few times. V is TRBV11-2 and J is TRBJ2-2, with D possibly TRBD1 on 6 matching bases. The V gene's germline CDR1 is SGHAT and CDR2 FQNNGV. This CDR3 contains 16 residues. Trimming cost V 3 bases and J 5 bases, with 16 bases left between them. In DNA form, the CDR3 reads TGTGCCAGCAGCTTTATTATCCAGGGGCGTACCGGGGAGCTGTTTTTT. Protein product: CASSFIIQGRTGELFF.

The V call is TRBV28, the J call TRBJ1-3; D is undetermined. Germline V gives CDR1 MDHEN, CDR2 SYDVKM. V was trimmed by 3 bases and J by 3 bases, leaving 12 bases between them. This CDR3 has 15 amino acids. The CDR3 protein is CASSFRGSNGNTIYF. CDR3 DNA: TGTGCCAGCAGTTTCCGTGGGTCTAATGGAAACACCATATATTTT.

This clone was seen only a few times. The V gene is TRBV27, the J gene TRBJ1-2; D is possibly TRBD1 (5 bases). Germline V gene sequence: CDR1 MNHEY, CDR2 SMNVEV (reference sequence). The CDR3 runs 12 residues. With 6 bases removed from V and 8 bases from J, the gap between germline ends came to 13 bases. The CDR3 is CASRTGTVGYTF. CDR3 DNA: TGTGCCAGCAGAACCGGGACCGTAGGCTACACCTTC.

This clone has only a few counts. The rearrangement joins TRBV3-1 (or the pseudogene TRBV3-2) to TRBJ2-5; maybe TRBD1 (6 bases). Trimming removed 0 bases at V and 2 bases at J, with 16 bases between. Germline CDR1 LGHDT, CDR2 YNNKEL (reference sequence). This CDR3 region has 17 residues. DNA for the CDR3: TGTGCCAGCAGCCAAGACGGTAGGGCAGGGGCACAAGAGACCCAGTACTTC. It codes for CASSQDGRAGAQETQYF.

This clone has a single count. The chain uses TRBV30 and TRBJ2-2, with D possibly TRBD2 on 7 matching bases. Germline lookup yields CDR1 GTSNPN and CDR2 SVGIG (reference sequence). V shed 6 bases and J shed 6 bases, with 14 bases lying between them. The CDR3 spans 13 residues. Written as DNA, the CDR3 is TGTGCCTGCTCCCCGCGGGGGCCCGGGGAGCTGTTTTTT. Protein product: CACSPRGPGELFF.

V and J are TRBV30 and TRBJ2-2; D is possibly TRBD1 (6 bases). The germline V gene has CDR1 GTSNPN and CDR2 SVGIG (reference sequence). The V end lost 4 bases, the J end lost 6 bases, and 21 bases lay between the germline ends. The CDR3 spans 16 residues. The CDR3 DNA is TGTGCCTGGAAGCAGCCAGGGGCTATTTCGGCCGGGGAGCTGTTTTTT. It yields the protein CAWKQPGAISAGELFF.

This sequence joins TRBV5-1 and TRBJ2-1, with D tentatively TRBD2 (6 bases). The CDR3 runs 13 residues. The germline V and J ends were trimmed by 2 bases and 6 bases, with 9 bases remaining between them. Germline CDR1 SGHRS, CDR2 YFSETQ. The CDR3 spells CASSFLGGNEQFF. The CDR3 coding sequence is TGCGCCAGCAGCTTCCTCGGGGGCAATGAGCAGTTCTTC. The full variable domain, rest sourced from reference TRBV5-1 and TRBJ2-1, is KAGVTQTPRYLIKTRGQQVTLSCSPISGHRSVSWYQQTPGQGLQFLFEYFSETQRNKGNFPGRFSGRQFSNSRSEMNVSTLELGDSALYLCASSFLGGNEQFFGPGTRLTVL.

V gene TRBV29-1 combines with J gene TRBJ1-4, with D tentatively TRBD1 (5 bases). Per the germline V gene, CDR1 is SQVTM and CDR2 is ANQGSEA. The V end lost 3 bases, the J end lost 11 bases, and 10 bases lay between the germline ends. This CDR3 is built from 11 residues. CDR3 loop: CSVDSGHKLFF. The CDR3 DNA reads TGCAGCGTTGATAGCGGACATAAACTGTTTTTT.

The chain employs TRBV3-1 (or the pseudogene TRBV3-2) and TRBJ2-3; 7 bases are a match to TRBD2. V lost 1 base and J lost 2; bases outside the gene matches: 6. The length of the CDR3 is 16 residues. The germline CDR1 and CDR2 sequences are LGHDT and YNNKEL (reference sequence). The CDR3 spells CASSQVGGGITDTQYF. The CDR3 nucleotides read TGTGCCAGCAGCCAAGTTGGGGGGGGGATCACAGATACGCAGTATTTT.

The V call is TRBV12-3 or TRBV12-4, the J call TRBJ2-2, with a possible D match to TRBD2 (5 bases). V lost 8 bases and J lost 6, with 13 bases in between. CDR3 length: 13 residues. The CDR3 nucleotides are TGTGCCAGCCGGACTGTTGGGGCCGGGGAGCTGTTTTTT. Translated, it gives CASRTVGAGELFF.

The chain has TRBV9 and TRBJ2-5; a possible D gene is TRBD2 (6 bases). Germline values: CDR1 SGDLS, CDR2 YYNGEE. The V gene lost 0 bases and the J gene lost 2 bases, with 11 bases spanning the gap. This CDR3 comprises 15 residues. CDR3 nucleotide sequence: TGTGCCAGCAGCGTAGTGGAGGGCTTTCAAGAGACCCAGTACTTC. Residues: CASSVVEGFQETQYF. The full variable domain, its missing parts supplied by reference TRBV9 and TRBJ2-5, is DSGVTQTPKHLITATGQRVTLRCSPRSGDLSVYWYQQSLDQGLQFLIQYYNGEERAKGNILERFSAQQFPDLHSELNLSSLELGDSALYFCASSVVEGFQETQYFGPGTRLLVL.

The chain is built from TRBV6-5 and TRBJ1-2; TRBD1 matches 7 bases. Germline CDR1 and CDR2: MNHEY and SVGAGI. Trimming cost V 5 bases and J 8 bases; bases outside gene matches: 11. The CDR3 runs 14 residues. CDR3 in amino acids: CASSKTGRKSGYTF. CDR3 nucleotide sequence: TGTGCCAGCAGTAAGACAGGGAGGAAGAGCGGCTACACCTTC.

The V call is TRBV5-1, the J call TRBJ2-3; 9 bases agree with TRBD2. J was trimmed by 0 bases and V by 1 base; bases with no gene match: 6. The germline V gene has CDR1 SGHRS and CDR2 YFSETQ. This CDR3 is 17 amino acids long. The CDR3 sequence is CASSLNPLAGSTDTQYF. The CDR3 bases are TGCGCCAGCAGCTTGAACCCACTAGCGGGTAGCACAGATACGCAGTATTTT.

The J gene is TRBJ2-4, the V gene TRBV14; D is undetermined. V gave up 0 bases and J gave up 1 base, with 7 bases separating them. This CDR3 contains 15 residues. CDR1 is SGHDN and CDR2 is FVKESK in the germline V gene. The CDR3 DNA follows: TGTGCCAGCAGCCAAGATTTAGCTGCCAAAAACATTCAGTACTTC. Translation gives CASSQDLAAKNIQYF.

This clone occurred once. The rearrangement links TRBV4-1 to TRBJ1-2; 7 bases align to TRBD1. With V trimmed by 8 bases and J by 8 bases, 5 bases remained unmatched. The CDR3 is 11 residues long. Looked up from germline, CDR1 is MGHRA and CDR2 is YSYEKL. The CDR3 DNA is TGCGCCAGCGGCACAGGGGTAGGCTACACCTTC. Translation gives CASGTGVGYTF.